This is a list of T cell receptor beta chains from one sample in a study of blood T cell repertoires in COVID-19. Measured with immunoSEQ multiplex PCR; TCRdb has only the in-frame clones, and not every one. Among roughly 200,000 clones listed, around 80% were seen once. Sequenced input: peripheral blood. Receptor source: a woman of 80 years or more with active or convalescent COVID-19. CDR3s include the opening cysteine and the closing phenylalanine or tryptophan. The order of the fields is clone size, CDR3 length, V gene, D gene, J gene, CDR3 DNA, CDR3 protein. A D gene is named only where the DNA matches it firmly. Clone size, where shown, is once, few, many, or a class for clones that have expanded.

-,12,TRBV29-1,-,TRBJ2-3,TGCAGCGTTGAAGTAAGCTCAGATACGCAGTATTTT,CSVEVSSDTQYF
-,16,TRBV6-5,TRBD1,TRBJ2-1,TGTGCCAGCAGTTCCAAGATCAGGGGGCTAAATCATGAGCAGTTCTTC,CASSSKIRGLNHEQFF
-,12,TRBV28,-,TRBJ2-1,TGTGCCAGCAGTTTGACTTTTAATGAGCAGTTCTTC,CASSLTFNEQFF
-,13,TRBV29-1,-,TRBJ2-6,TGCAGCGTTGGCAGGGCTGGGGCCAACGTCCTGACTTTC,CSVGRAGANVLTF
-,14,TRBV7-8,-,TRBJ1-4,TGTGCCAGCAGCTATGGACAGCGTAATGAAAAACTGTTTTTT,CASSYGQRNEKLFF
-,13,TRBV21-1,-,TRBJ1-2,TGTGCCACGGAGGGGGGGTGTCACTATGGCTACACCTTC,CATEGGCHYGYTF
-,15,TRBV5-6,-,TRBJ1-2,TGTGCCAGCAGCTTCCTGCCGGGTACTAACTATGGCTACACCTTC,CASSFLPGTNYGYTF
-,14,TRBV5-1,-,TRBJ1-5,TGCGCCAGCAGCTCAGGGGATGTCAATCAGCCCCAGCATTTT,CASSSGDVNQPQHF
-,17,TRBV5-1,-,TRBJ2-1,TGCGCCAGCAGCTGGATCCGGGACACCGAGACCTACAATGAGCAGTTCTTC,CASSWIRDTETYNEQFF
-,16,TRBV2,TRBD2,TRBJ2-2,TGTGCCAGCAGTATAAGCGGGGGGGTCAACACCGGGGAGCTGTTTTTT,CASSISGGVNTGELFF
-,17,TRBV5-4,-,TRBJ2-3,TGTGCCAGCACCCCCTCAGCCTTAGCGGCTAGCACAGATACGCAGTATTTT,CASTPSALAASTDTQYF
-,14,TRBV19,TRBD2,TRBJ2-1,TGTGCCAGTAGTATCCTAGCGGGGGGCAATGAGCAGTTCTTC,CASSILAGGNEQFF
-,19,TRBV5-1,TRBD2,TRBJ2-1,TGCGCCAGCAGCTTCTCGACCGGACTAGCGGGGGTCTCCTACAATGAGCAGTTCTTC,CASSFSTGLAGVSYNEQFF
-,14,TRBV6-5,-,TRBJ2-7,TGTGCCAGCAGCGGATTCAGGGAATCCTACGAGCAGTACTTC,CASSGFRESYEQYF
-,11,TRBV7-9,-,TRBJ1-1,TGTGCCAGCAGCTCGGACAGAAAAGCTTTCTTT,CASSSDRKAFF
-,14,TRBV4-1,-,TRBJ1-1,TGCGCCAGCAGCCAAGATTCAGAATACACTGAAGCTTTCTTT,CASSQDSEYTEAFF
-,14,TRBV27,-,TRBJ1-2,TGTGCCAGCAGTTTCAGGGAACCCGTCTATGGCTACACCTTC,CASSFREPVYGYTF
-,18,TRBV9,TRBD1,TRBJ2-5,TGTGCCAGCAGCGTAGGGGTCGTTTGGACAGGCGTTCAAGAGACCCAGTACTTC,CASSVGVVWTGVQETQYF
-,12,TRBV12-3/TRBV12-4,-,TRBJ2-7,TGTGCCAGCAGTTATTCGGCCTACGAGCAGTACTTC,CASSYSAYEQYF
-,15,TRBV4-2,-,TRBJ2-1,TGTGCCAGCAGCCAAGATCGCCTAGCCTACAATGAGCAGTTCTTC,CASSQDRLAYNEQFF
-,16,TRBV5-1,TRBD1,TRBJ2-7,TGCGCCAGCAGCCTTCGACCGGGACAGGGCGTCCACGAGCAGTACTTC,CASSLRPGQGVHEQYF
few,15,TRBV7-9,-,TRBJ2-7,TGTGCCAGCAGCCTACTAACGGGGTCACCCTACGAGCAGTACTTC,CASSLLTGSPYEQYF
-,12,TRBV13,-,TRBJ2-3,TGTGCCAGCAGCTTCAGCGCAGATACGCAGTATTTT,CASSFSADTQYF
-,13,TRBV3-1/TRBV3-2,-,TRBJ1-2,TGTGCCAGCAGCCAACAGGGGATGAGTGGCTACACCTTC,CASSQQGMSGYTF
-,13,TRBV5-1,TRBD1,TRBJ1-1,TGCGCCAGCAGCCTGACAGGGCAGAGTGAAGCTTTCTTT,CASSLTGQSEAFF
-,18,TRBV10-3,TRBD2,TRBJ2-3,TGTGCCATCAGTGAGTCGATCGGGCTAGCGGGGGACACAGATACGCAGTATTTT,CAISESIGLAGDTDTQYF
once,16,TRBV5-1,TRBD2,TRBJ2-3,TGCGCCAGCAGCTCGACTAGCGGGGGAGGTGCAGATACGCAGTATTTT,CASSSTSGGGADTQYF